Presented here are 27 T cell receptor beta chains from one specimen sequenced in a study of blood T cell repertoires in COVID-19. The assay was immunoSEQ multiplex PCR, and TCRdb's table has in-frame clones only and misses some. This sample carries some 220,000 clones, approximately 81% of them seen once, and the ten largest clones take roughly 5%. The specimen was peripheral blood. These receptors were obtained from a woman aged 55-75 years who had recovered from COVID-19.

The J gene is TRBJ2-3, the V gene TRBV18; TRBD2 aligns across 15 bases. The trim removed 3 bases at V and 2 bases at J, leaving 3 bases unmatched. The CDR3 is 17 amino acids. Germline CDR1 and CDR2: KGHSH and LQKENI. CDR3 in amino acids: CASSPGLAGGNTDTQYF. The CDR3 DNA is TGTGCCAGCTCACCGGGACTAGCGGGGGGCAACACAGATACGCAGTATTTT.

The gene calls are TRBV9 and TRBJ2-3; possible D gene TRBD2, 7 bases. CDR1 is SGDLS, CDR2 YYNGEE, per germline. This CDR3 is built from 16 residues. V lost 6 bases and J lost 1, with 18 bases in between. CDR3: CASNSLKGGGTDTQYF. For the CDR3, the DNA is TGTGCCAGCAACTCCCTCAAGGGGGGGGGCACAGATACGCAGTATTTT.

This clone showed up just a few times. This chain uses TRBV9 with TRBJ1-4; 8 bases match TRBD1. V was clipped by 3 bases and J by 6 bases; unmatched bases: 4. Germline lookup yields CDR1 SGDLS and CDR2 YYNGEE. CDR3 length: 14 amino acids. In DNA, the CDR3 is TGTGCCAGCAGCGCAGGGGGCGGGGATGAAAAACTGTTTTTT. It encodes CASSAGGGDEKLFF.

The V gene is TRBV7-9, the J gene TRBJ2-7; TRBD2 might be the D (5 bases). The CDR3 is made up of 12 amino acids. The V end lost 7 bases, the J end lost 2 bases, and 9 bases lay between the germline ends. Per the germline V gene, CDR1 is SEHNR and CDR2 is FQNEAQ (reference sequence). In DNA form, the CDR3 reads TGTGCCAGCACCCGAGGGCCCTACGAGCAGTACTTC. Residues: CASTRGPYEQYF. Full variable domain (remainder filled in from reference TRBV7-9 and TRBJ2-7): DTGVSQNPRHKITKRGQNVTFRCDPISEHNRLYWYRQTLGQGPEFLTYFQNEAQLEKSRLLSDRFSAERPKGSFSTLEIQRTEQGDSAMYLCASTRGPYEQYFGPGTRLTVT.

The rearrangement uses TRBV27 and TRBJ1-6; no clear D gene. The CDR3 is 19 amino acids. The V end was cut by 0 bases, the J end by 0 bases, with 15 bases between. Germline lookup yields CDR1 MNHEY and CDR2 SMNVEV (reference sequence). The CDR3 DNA is TGTGCCAGCAGTTTATCGACGTATACAACTAGCTCCTATAATTCACCCCTCCACTTT. Its protein product is CASSLSTYTTSSYNSPLHF.

For this clone: This may be a read error, as it is one base from a much larger clone. Other nucleotide sequences from this sample produce the same CDR3. The chain uses TRBV11-1 and TRBJ2-7, with D hard to call. Germline values: CDR1 SGHAT, CDR2 FQDESV (reference sequence). The CDR3 consists of 11 residues. With 6 bases removed from V and 3 bases from J, the gap between germline ends came to 6 bases. CDR3 residues: CASSRSYEQYF. The DNA of the CDR3 is TGTGCCAGCAGTCGTAGCTACGAGCAGTACTTC.

The chain joins TRBV5-4 to TRBJ1-2; D possibly corresponds to TRBD1 (5 bases). Trimming took 1 base from V and 8 from J, leaving 12 bases between them. In germline, CDR1 is SGHNT, CDR2 YYREEE (reference sequence). There are 13 residues in the CDR3. The DNA for the CDR3 is TGTGCCAGCAGCTTGAGGGGTCCGGACGGCTACACCTTC. Protein: CASSLRGPDGYTF.

This sequence joins TRBV6-5 and TRBJ1-4, with D perhaps matching TRBD1 (6 bases). The CDR3 covers 14 residues. Trimming took off 3 bases at V and 7 bases at J, with 12 bases between the two ends. From germline, CDR1 is MNHEY and CDR2 SVGAGI. CDR3 nucleotide sequence: TGTGCCAGCAGTTATTCAGGGGTCGGTGAAAAACTGTTTTTT. Translation gives CASSYSGVGEKLFF.

Only a few counts were recorded for this clone. The gene calls are TRBV9 and TRBJ1-6; 7 positions agree with TRBD1. Germline CDR1 SGDLS, CDR2 YYNGEE. CDR3 size: 16 residues. Losses at the gene ends were 0 bases for V and 8 bases for J; bases not matched to a gene: 8. The CDR3 DNA reads as TGTGCCAGCAGCGTAGGAGGGTCCAGGGGGGATTCACCCCTCCACTTT. Its translation is CASSVGGSRGDSPLHF.

This chain links TRBV5-4 with TRBJ2-6, with D possibly matching TRBD1 (5 bases). The V and J ends lost 3 bases and 0 bases respectively, with 7 bases between them. The CDR3 length is 15 residues. Germline V gene lookup returns CDR1 SGHNT and CDR2 YYREEE (reference sequence). This CDR3 reads CASSSQGSGANVLTF. The CDR3 DNA reads TGTGCCAGCAGCTCCCAGGGCTCTGGGGCCAACGTCCTGACTTTC.

This clone was observed a handful of times. This chain uses TRBV19 with TRBJ2-1, with D maybe TRBD2 (5 bases). The V end lost 5 bases, the J end lost 0 bases, and 14 bases lay between the germline ends. CDR1 and CDR2 from the germline V gene are LNHDA and SQIVND (reference sequence). The CDR3 length is 16 residues. The CDR3: CASSVQAGGSYNEQFF. The CDR3 bases are TGTGCCAGTAGTGTTCAGGCGGGCGGCTCCTACAATGAGCAGTTCTTC. Full variable domain (missing parts from reference TRBV19 and TRBJ2-1): DGGITQSPKYLFRKEGQNVTLSCEQNLNHDAMYWYRQDPGQGLRLIYYSQIVNDFQKGDIAEGYSVSREKKESFPLTVTSAQKNPTAFYLCASSVQAGGSYNEQFFGPGTRLTVL.

V usage is TRBV5-1 and J usage is TRBJ2-2, with D possibly TRBD2 on 6 matching bases. There are 14 residues in the CDR3. V gave up 5 bases and J gave up 5 bases, with 13 bases separating them. The germline gives CDR1 SGHRS, CDR2 YFSETQ. DNA for the CDR3: TGCGCCAGCAGACGGGACTGGGGGACCGGGGAGCTGTTTTTT. It codes for CASRRDWGTGELFF.

The rearrangement joins TRBV19 to TRBJ1-5; D uncertain. V was trimmed by 4 bases and J by 2 bases, leaving 12 bases between them. The CDR3 runs 15 residues. CDR1 and CDR2 from the germline V gene are LNHDA and SQIVND (reference sequence). CDR3 sequence: CASSRALIGNQPQHF. The CDR3 region has the DNA TGTGCCAGTAGTAGAGCCCTTATAGGCAATCAGCCCCAGCATTTT.

The chain has TRBV11-2 and TRBJ1-2; D might be TRBD1 (6 bases). Germline assignment: CDR1 SGHAT and CDR2 FQNNGV. V lost 2 bases to trimming and J lost 3 bases, with 13 bases between them. CDR3 length: 15 residues. CDR3 in DNA: TGTGCCAGCAGCTTACCTACTAGGGGGTACTATGGCTACACCTTC. Encoded protein: CASSLPTRGYYGYTF.

The chain has TRBV7-9 and TRBJ1-1, with D possibly being TRBD1 (6 bases). Deletions cut 1 base from V and 7 bases from J, with 13 bases between. CDR1 is SEHNR and CDR2 is FQNEAQ in the germline V gene (reference sequence). This CDR3 has 14 residues. CDR3 DNA sequence: TGTGCCAGCAGCTTAGGGGCAGGGGCGGGTGAAGCTTTCTTT. This gives the protein CASSLGAGAGEAFF.

The gene calls are TRBV20-1 and TRBJ2-2, with D maybe TRBD2 (7 bases). CDR3 length: 14 amino acids. The germline V gene has CDR1 DFQATT and CDR2 SNEGSKA (reference sequence). Trimming removed 3 bases at V and 7 bases at J, with 15 bases between. The CDR3 loop reads CSASTGGAGGELFF. In DNA form, the CDR3 reads TGCAGTGCTAGTACGGGGGGCGCAGGCGGGGAGCTGTTTTTT.

The genes are TRBV2 and TRBJ2-5; 15 nucleotides match TRBD2. V shed 6 bases, J shed 5 bases, and the junction held 10 bases outside the gene matches. There are 17 residues in the CDR3. Germline V CDR1 and CDR2: SNHLY, FYNNEI. The CDR3: CASSAGTSGGIGETQYF. In nucleotides, the CDR3 is TGTGCCAGCAGCGCCGGGACTAGCGGGGGGATAGGGGAGACCCAGTACTTC.

The chain combines TRBV4-1 with TRBJ1-4; D is possibly TRBD1 (6 bases). V lost 3 bases to trimming and J lost 6 bases, with 17 bases between them. This CDR3 is 16 amino acids long. CDR1 MGHRA and CDR2 YSYEKL come from the germline V gene. The CDR3 sequence is CASSHYLGGGHEKLFF. The CDR3 nucleotides read TGCGCCAGCAGCCATTACCTTGGGGGGGGGCATGAAAAACTGTTTTTT.

The V call is TRBV6-5, the J call TRBJ2-7, with D perhaps TRBD2 (5 bases). The CDR3 sequence is 13 residues long. Deletions cut 2 bases from V and 5 bases from J, with 10 bases between. The V gene's germline CDR1 is MNHEY and CDR2 SVGAGI. The CDR3 region is CASSYLRGNEQYF. The CDR3 nucleotides read TGTGCCAGCAGTTACCTACGGGGAAACGAGCAGTACTTC.

The J gene is TRBJ2-7, the V gene TRBV18, with 9 bases matching TRBD1. CDR1 KGHSH and CDR2 LQKENI come from the germline V gene. This CDR3 region has 14 residues. V was clipped by 0 bases and J by 5 bases; unmatched bases: 2. The CDR3 sequence is CASSPPNRGHEQYF. CDR3 in DNA: TGTGCCAGCTCACCACCCAACAGGGGGCACGAGCAGTACTTC. Combining the CDR3 with reference TRBV18 and TRBJ2-7 gives the whole variable domain NAGVMQNPRHLVRRRGQEARLRCSPMKGHSHVYWYRQLPEEGLKFMVYLQKENIIDESGMPKERFSAEFPKEGPSILRIQQVVRGDSAAYFCASSPPNRGHEQYFGPGTRLTVT.

The V call is TRBV4-1, the J call TRBJ1-1; tentatively, D is TRBD1 (5 bases). V was trimmed by 1 base and J by 4 bases, leaving 13 bases between them. Looked up from germline, CDR1 is MGHRA and CDR2 is YSYEKL. This CDR3 is 15 amino acids long. In DNA, the CDR3 is TGCGCCAGCAGCCAAGCCCCAGGGCCCGTCACTGAAGCTTTCTTT. This sequence encodes CASSQAPGPVTEAFF.

The chain recombines TRBV4-1 with TRBJ2-1, with 11 bases that match TRBD2. J lost 6 bases, V lost 3 bases, and 7 bases had no gene match. The CDR3 contains 16 residues. CDR1 and CDR2 from the germline V gene are MGHRA and YSYEKL. The CDR3 loop is CASSQATSGEGNEQFF. The CDR3 DNA is TGCGCCAGCAGCCAGGCGACTAGCGGGGAAGGCAATGAGCAGTTCTTC.

The gene calls are TRBV5-1 and TRBJ1-1; TRBD1 matches 7 bases. The V gene's germline CDR1 is SGHRS and CDR2 YFSETQ. The CDR3 loop spans 15 amino acids. J lost 1 base, V lost 1 base, and 4 bases had no gene match. The CDR3: CASSLSAGGNTEAFF. CDR3 nucleotides: TGCGCCAGCAGCTTGTCAGCAGGGGGGAACACTGAAGCTTTCTTT.

This clone appeared a few times. The rearrangement links TRBV10-3 to TRBJ1-5; D is perhaps TRBD1 (5 bases). Germline CDR1 reads ENHRY; CDR2 reads SYGVKD. Trimming removed 7 bases at V and 3 bases at J, with 13 bases between. This CDR3 contains 14 residues. The DNA of the CDR3 is TGTGCCATCAATAATCAGGGAATCAATCAGCCCCAGCATTTT. It translates to CAINNQGINQPQHF.

V gene TRBV4-3 combines with J gene TRBJ2-1; D unclear. Germline V gene sequence: CDR1 LGHNA, CDR2 YSLEER. With 4 bases removed from V and 4 bases from J, the gap between germline ends came to 20 bases. This CDR3 comprises 17 residues. The chain's CDR3 is CASSPSVEQPLYNEQFF. CDR3 nucleotides: TGCGCCAGCAGCCCGAGCGTTGAGCAGCCACTGTACAATGAGCAGTTCTTC.

The J gene is TRBJ2-4, the V gene TRBV7-2; no clear D. The CDR3 has 14 amino acids. Trimming took 5 bases from V and 0 from J, leaving 8 bases between them. CDR1 and CDR2 from the germline V gene are SGHTA and FQGNSA. The CDR3 spells CASSPRLAKNIQYF. DNA for the CDR3: TGTGCCAGCAGCCCCCGACTAGCCAAAAACATTCAGTACTTC.

The chain has TRBV2 and TRBJ2-3, with a possible D match to TRBD2 (5 bases). This CDR3 spans 15 amino acids. V was pared by 4 bases and J by 0 bases, with 11 bases between. CDR1 is SNHLY, CDR2 FYNNEI, per germline. CDR3 protein: CASSVGGFSTDTQYF. Written as DNA, the CDR3 is TGTGCCAGCAGTGTGGGCGGGTTCAGCACAGATACGCAGTATTTT.